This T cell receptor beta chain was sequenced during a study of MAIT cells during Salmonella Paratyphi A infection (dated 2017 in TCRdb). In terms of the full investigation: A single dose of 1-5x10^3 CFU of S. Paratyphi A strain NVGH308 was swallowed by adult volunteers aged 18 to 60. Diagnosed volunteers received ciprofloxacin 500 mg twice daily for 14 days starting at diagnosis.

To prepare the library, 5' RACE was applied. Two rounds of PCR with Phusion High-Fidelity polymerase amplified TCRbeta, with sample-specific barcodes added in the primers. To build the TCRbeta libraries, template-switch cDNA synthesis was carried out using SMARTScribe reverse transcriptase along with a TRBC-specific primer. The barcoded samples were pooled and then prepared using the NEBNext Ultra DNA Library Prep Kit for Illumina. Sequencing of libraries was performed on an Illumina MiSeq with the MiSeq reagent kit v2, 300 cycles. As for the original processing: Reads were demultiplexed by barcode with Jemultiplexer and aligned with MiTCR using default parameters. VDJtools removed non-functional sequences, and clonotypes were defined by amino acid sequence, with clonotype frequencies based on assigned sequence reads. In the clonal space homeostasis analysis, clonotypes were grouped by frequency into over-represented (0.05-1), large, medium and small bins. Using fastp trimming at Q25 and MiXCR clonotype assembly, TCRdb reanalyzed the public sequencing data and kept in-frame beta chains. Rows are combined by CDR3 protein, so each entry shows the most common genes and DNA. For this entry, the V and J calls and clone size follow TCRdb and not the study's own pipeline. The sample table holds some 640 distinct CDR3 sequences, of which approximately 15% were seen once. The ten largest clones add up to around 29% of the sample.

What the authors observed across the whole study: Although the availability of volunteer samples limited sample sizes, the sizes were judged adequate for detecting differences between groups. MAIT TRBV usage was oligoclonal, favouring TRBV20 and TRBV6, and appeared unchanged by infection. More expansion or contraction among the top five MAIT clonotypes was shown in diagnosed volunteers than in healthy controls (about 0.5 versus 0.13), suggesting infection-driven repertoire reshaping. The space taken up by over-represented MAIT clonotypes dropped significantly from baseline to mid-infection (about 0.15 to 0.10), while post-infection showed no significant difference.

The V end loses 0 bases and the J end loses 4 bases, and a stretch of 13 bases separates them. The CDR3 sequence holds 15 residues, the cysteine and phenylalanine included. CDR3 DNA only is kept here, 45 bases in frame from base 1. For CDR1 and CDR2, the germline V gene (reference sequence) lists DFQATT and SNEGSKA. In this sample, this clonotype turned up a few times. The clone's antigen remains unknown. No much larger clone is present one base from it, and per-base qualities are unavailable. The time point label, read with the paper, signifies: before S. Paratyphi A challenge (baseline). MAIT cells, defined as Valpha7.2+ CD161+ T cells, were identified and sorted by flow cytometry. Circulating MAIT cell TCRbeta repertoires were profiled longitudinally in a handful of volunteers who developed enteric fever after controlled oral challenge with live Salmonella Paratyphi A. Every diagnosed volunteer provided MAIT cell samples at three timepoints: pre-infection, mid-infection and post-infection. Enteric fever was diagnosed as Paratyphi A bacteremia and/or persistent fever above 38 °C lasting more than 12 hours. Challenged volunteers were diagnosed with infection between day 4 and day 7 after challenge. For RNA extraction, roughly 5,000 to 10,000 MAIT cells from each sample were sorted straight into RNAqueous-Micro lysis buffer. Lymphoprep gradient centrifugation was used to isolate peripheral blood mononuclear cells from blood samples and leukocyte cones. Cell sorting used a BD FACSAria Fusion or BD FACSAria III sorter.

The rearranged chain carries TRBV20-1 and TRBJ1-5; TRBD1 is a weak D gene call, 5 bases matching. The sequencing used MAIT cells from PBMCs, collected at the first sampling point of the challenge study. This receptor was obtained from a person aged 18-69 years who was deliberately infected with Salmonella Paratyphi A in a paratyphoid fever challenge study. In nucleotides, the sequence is TGCAGTGCTAGAGACCCTCGAGGGGATAATCAGCCCCAGCATTTT. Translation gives CSARDPRGDNQPQHF.